This entry features one T cell receptor (beta chain) sequence. There are many counts of this clonotype. It lacks a known antigen. One base away there is no much larger clone; base qualities are not given. The data are from a study of T cells in Graves' hyperthyroidism and ophthalmopathy (dated by TCRdb to between 2017 and 2020). Study-level background: Peripheral blood samples were taken at initial diagnosis, before any treatment was given. In more than 5 Graves' hyperthyroidism patients, the study also compared T-cell repertoires from thyroid tissue with T-cell repertoires from blood. Prospective prediction of ophthalmopathy was tested in an independent validation cohort consisting of 18 to 20 hyperthyroidism patients and about 17 patients who later progressed to ophthalmopathy. Following sampling, methimazole starting at 30 mg daily was given to hyperthyroidism patients, and high-dose intravenous methylprednisolone was given to ophthalmopathy patients. A discovery cohort of around 100 patients, approximately 45 with Graves' ophthalmopathy and 55 to 65 with stable Graves' hyperthyroidism, was used to find distinguishing TCR V-J signatures. The 75 to 100 discovery patients were randomly split 7:3 into training and test sets. TCR Vbeta CDR3 sequencing of 140 or so peripheral blood samples (fewer than 45 ophthalmopathy, 75 hyperthyroidism and roughly 17 progressor patients) is reported in the paper. Here is what the overall study found, with its caveats: In validation, the model predicted progression to ophthalmopathy a median of roughly 6.1 months before onset, with roughly 70% sensitivity and around 76% specificity. Blood samples also contained most of the expanded thyroid clonotypes (frequency above 0.001), which suggests that blood repertoires may reflect thyroid immune responses. A 13 V-J signature model separated ophthalmopathy from stable hyperthyroidism, with approximately 87% sensitivity and around 84% specificity in cross-validation and 80%/75% in testing. Sample size was not statistically predetermined, and investigators were not blinded to group allocation.

The TCR beta CDR3 regions were amplified from the RNA transcripts. A first-round RT-PCR of the TCR CDR3 used the HTBI primer set with the Qiagen OneStep RT-PCR kit. Libraries were constructed in a second round of multiplex PCR, after which size selection and purification were carried out. Libraries were sequenced paired-end with 100 bp reads on an Illumina HiSeq2000. As for the authors' bioinformatics: SOAPnuke was used to process the raw data, throwing out any read that contained adapters or uncalled bases, had a mean Phred below 15, or lacked an exact constant-primer or identifier match. High-quality paired reads were merged with COPE v1.2.5, and unique nucleotide sequences were defined as clonotypes. MiTCR v1.1 was used to align clonotypes to the IMGT TRBV, TRBD and TRBJ reference segments. The analysis included only V-J combinations with a frequency above 0.0001, which together covered more than 99% of the repertoires. The TCS score was defined as F50 (clonal expansion) divided by E x V (chaos), with BLOSUM62-based TCRdist calculated between CDR3 peptides within each V-J. Welch's t-statistics and random forest reduced several hundred V-J features to about 12, which were used in a naive Bayes classifier (R e1071). Starting from the raw public reads, TCRdb applied fastp trimming at Q25, assembled clones with MiXCR and retained in-frame beta chains. Rows are unified per CDR3 protein, each entry keeping the most common DNA and genes. TCRdb assigned the V and J calls; the authors' analysis was not used. The sample yields approximately 640,000 distinct CDR3 sequences; roughly 17% were counted once. The ten most abundant clones make up roughly a sixth of the sample.

Stable Graves' hyperthyroidism was defined as the absence of progression to ophthalmopathy over 18 months of follow-up. Hyperthyroidism patients were aged 18 to 65 years and newly diagnosed, with disease duration of less than 2 months. Any patient with an uncontrolled infection, another autoimmune disease, pregnancy or lactation was excluded. Diagnoses were established on the basis of clinical symptoms, serum thyroxine and TRAb, thyroid ultrasound, and orbital computed tomography. Ficoll-Paque density gradient centrifugation was used to isolate PBMCs from about 10 ml of fresh peripheral blood. Total RNA was extracted using Trizol reagent, and RNA quality was assessed on an Agilent 2100 Bioanalyzer. The receptor's source is a man aged 50 or older with Graves' hyperthyroidism. The specimen was blood.

CDR3 loop: CASSLQIPGQGAGEQYF. DNA sequence: TGTGCCAGCAGTTTACAAATCCCGGGACAGGGGGCTGGGGAGCAGTACTTC. The chain couples TRBV27 to TRBJ2-7; TRBD1 agrees with 12 junctional bases. Sequences MNHEY (CDR1) and SMNVEV (CDR2) are obtained from the germline V gene (reference sequence). The cysteine opens and the phenylalanine closes a CDR3 of 17 amino acids. Only CDR3 DNA is held: 51 bases, read in frame from base 1. V and J are trimmed by 2 bases and 7 bases, and the gene matches miss 12 bases of the junction.